What follows describes a single T cell receptor beta chain. This entry belongs to a study of T cell changes during pregnancy in multiple sclerosis. Trimming took off 1 base at V and 5 bases at J, with 2 bases between the two ends. Germline V gives CDR1 SGHNT, CDR2 YYREEE (reference sequence). The CDR3 consists of 11 residues. Generated by immunoSEQ multiplex PCR, the TCRdb table keeps only in-frame clones and is missing some. The sample yields around 61,000 clones, about 86% seen once. The sample taken for sequencing was peripheral blood from another person, used as feeder cells. This sequence was found in a human donor whose cells served as feeder cells for cultures in a pregnancy study. The rearrangement joins TRBV5-4 to TRBJ2-3; D unresolved. CDR3 amino acids: CASSLKDTQYF. Written as DNA, the CDR3 is TGTGCCAGCAGCTTGAAAGATACGCAGTATTTT.